This TCR beta chain was captured by sequencing in a study of blood T cell repertoires in COVID-19. Sequenced by immunoSEQ multiplex PCR; TCRdb stores in-frame clones only, minus some. The sample has about 400,000 clones; under 90% are singletons. Germline CDR1 MNHEY, CDR2 SVGAGI. There are 14 residues in the CDR3. Germline trimming cut 7 bases from V and 7 bases from J; bases unmatched to any gene: 8. The chain links TRBV6-5 to TRBJ1-4, with 8 bases lining up with TRBD1. Sequencing was carried out using PBMCs or T cells enriched from blood (not recorded which). This sequence was found in a woman aged 25-40 years who had recovered from COVID-19. The CDR3 protein is CASKRQGFFEKLFF. The CDR3 DNA reads TGTGCCAGCAAACGACAGGGGTTTTTTGAAAAACTGTTTTTT.